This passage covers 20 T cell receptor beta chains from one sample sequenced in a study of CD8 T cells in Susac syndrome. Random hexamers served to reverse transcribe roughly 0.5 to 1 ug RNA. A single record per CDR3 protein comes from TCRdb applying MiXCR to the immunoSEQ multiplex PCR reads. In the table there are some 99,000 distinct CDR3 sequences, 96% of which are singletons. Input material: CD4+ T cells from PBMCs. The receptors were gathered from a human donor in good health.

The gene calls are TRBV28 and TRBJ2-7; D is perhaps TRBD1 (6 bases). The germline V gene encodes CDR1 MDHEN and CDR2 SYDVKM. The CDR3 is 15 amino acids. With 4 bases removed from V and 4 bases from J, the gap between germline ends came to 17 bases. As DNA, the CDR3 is TGTGCCAGCAGTTCCGCGGCCAGGGACAATTACGAGCAGTACTTC. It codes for CASSSAARDNYEQYF. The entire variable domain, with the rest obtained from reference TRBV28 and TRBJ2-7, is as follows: DVKVTQSSRYLVKRTGEKVFLECVQDMDHENMFWYRQDPGLGLRLIYFSYDVKMKEKGDIPEGYSVSREKKERFSLILESASTNQTSMYLCASSSAARDNYEQYFGPGTRLTVT.

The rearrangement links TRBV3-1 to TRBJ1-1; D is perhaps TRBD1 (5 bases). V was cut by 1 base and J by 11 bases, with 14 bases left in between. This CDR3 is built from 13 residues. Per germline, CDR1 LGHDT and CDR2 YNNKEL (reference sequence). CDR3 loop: CASSQAEGRVAFF. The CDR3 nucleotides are TGTGCCAGCAGCCAAGCAGAAGGCAGGGTGGCTTTCTTT. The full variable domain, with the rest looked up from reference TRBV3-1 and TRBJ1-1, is DTAVSQTPKYLVTQMGNDKSIKCEQNLGHDTMYWYKQDSKKFLKIMFSYNNKELIINETVPNRFSPKSPDKAHLNLHINSLELGDSAVYFCASSQAEGRVAFFGQGTRLTVV.

CDR3 sequence: CASSYQRDSYEQYF. The CDR3 DNA follows: TGTGCCAGCAGTTACCAGCGGGACTCCTACGAGCAGTACTTC. This chain links TRBV6-5 with TRBJ2-7; 7 bases line up with TRBD2. This CDR3 region has 14 residues. V was clipped by 2 bases and J by 0 bases; unmatched bases: 1. Germline CDR1 reads MNHEY; CDR2 reads SVGAGI.

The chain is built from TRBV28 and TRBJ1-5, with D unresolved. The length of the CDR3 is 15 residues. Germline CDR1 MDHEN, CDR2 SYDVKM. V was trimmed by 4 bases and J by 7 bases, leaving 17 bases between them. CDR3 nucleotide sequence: TGTGCCAGCAGTTCCCCACGAGCTACTCGGCAGCCCCAGCATTTT. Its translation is CASSSPRATRQPQHF.

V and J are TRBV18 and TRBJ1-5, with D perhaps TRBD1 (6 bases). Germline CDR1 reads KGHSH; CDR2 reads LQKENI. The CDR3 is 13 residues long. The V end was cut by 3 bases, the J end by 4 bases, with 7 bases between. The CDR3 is CASSPGQNQPQHF. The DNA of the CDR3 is TGTGCCAGCTCACCCGGACAGAATCAGCCCCAGCATTTT.

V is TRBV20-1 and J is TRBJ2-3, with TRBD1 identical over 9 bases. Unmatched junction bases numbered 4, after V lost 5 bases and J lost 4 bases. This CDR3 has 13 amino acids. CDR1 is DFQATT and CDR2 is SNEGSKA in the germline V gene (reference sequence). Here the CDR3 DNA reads TGCAGTGCTCCGGGACAGGGCTCAGATACGCAGTATTTT. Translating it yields CSAPGQGSDTQYF.

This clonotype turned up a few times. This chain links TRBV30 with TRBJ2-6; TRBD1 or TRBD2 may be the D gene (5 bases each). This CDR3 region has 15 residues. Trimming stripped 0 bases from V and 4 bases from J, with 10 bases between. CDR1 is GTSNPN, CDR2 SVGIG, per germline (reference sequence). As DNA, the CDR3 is TGTGCCTGGAGTGTACGGGGCTCCGGGGCCAACGTCCTGACTTTC. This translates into CAWSVRGSGANVLTF.

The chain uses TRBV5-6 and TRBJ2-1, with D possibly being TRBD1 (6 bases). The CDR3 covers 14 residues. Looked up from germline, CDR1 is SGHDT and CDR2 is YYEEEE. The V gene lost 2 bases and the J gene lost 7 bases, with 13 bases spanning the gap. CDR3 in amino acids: CASSFRTVRNEQFF. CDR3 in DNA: TGTGCCAGCAGCTTTCGGACAGTCAGGAATGAGCAGTTCTTC.

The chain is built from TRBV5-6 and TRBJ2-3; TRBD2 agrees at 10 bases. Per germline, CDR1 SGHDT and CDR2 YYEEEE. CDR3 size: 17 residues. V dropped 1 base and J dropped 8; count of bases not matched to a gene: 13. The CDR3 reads CASSLLASGSTGGTQYF. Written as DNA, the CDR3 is TGTGCCAGCAGCTTGTTAGCTAGCGGGAGCACAGGAGGTACGCAGTATTTT.

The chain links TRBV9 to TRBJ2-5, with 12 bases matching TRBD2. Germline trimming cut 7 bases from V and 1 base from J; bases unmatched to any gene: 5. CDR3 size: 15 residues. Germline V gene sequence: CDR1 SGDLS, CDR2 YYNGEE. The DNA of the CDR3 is TGTGCCAGCGGCCGGACTAGCGGGGTCCAAGAGACCCAGTACTTC. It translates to CASGRTSGVQETQYF.

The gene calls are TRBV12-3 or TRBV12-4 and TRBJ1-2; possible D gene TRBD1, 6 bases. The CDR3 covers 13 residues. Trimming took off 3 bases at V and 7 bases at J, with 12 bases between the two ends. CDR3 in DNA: TGTGCCAGCAGTTTGGGGGCCGGGGTTGGCTACACCTTC. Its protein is CASSLGAGVGYTF.

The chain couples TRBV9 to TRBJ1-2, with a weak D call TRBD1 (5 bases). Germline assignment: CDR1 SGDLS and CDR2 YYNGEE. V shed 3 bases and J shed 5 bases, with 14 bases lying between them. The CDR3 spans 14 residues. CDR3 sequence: CASSEGPGWYGYTF. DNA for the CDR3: TGTGCCAGCAGCGAGGGGCCAGGGTGGTATGGCTACACCTTC.

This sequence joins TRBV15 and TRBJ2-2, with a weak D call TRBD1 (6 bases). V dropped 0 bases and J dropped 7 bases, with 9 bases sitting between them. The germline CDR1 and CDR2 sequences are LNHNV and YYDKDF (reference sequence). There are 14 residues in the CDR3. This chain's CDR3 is CATSRDRGSGELFF. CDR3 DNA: TGTGCCACCAGCAGAGATAGGGGGAGCGGGGAGCTGTTTTTT.

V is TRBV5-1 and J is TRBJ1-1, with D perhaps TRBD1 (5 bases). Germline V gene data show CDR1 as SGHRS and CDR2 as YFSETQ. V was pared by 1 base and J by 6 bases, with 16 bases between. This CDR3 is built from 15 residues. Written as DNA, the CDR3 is TGCGCCAGCAGCTTGCTTCTTTGGGGGGAGCCTGAAGCTTTCTTT. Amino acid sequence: CASSLLLWGEPEAFF.

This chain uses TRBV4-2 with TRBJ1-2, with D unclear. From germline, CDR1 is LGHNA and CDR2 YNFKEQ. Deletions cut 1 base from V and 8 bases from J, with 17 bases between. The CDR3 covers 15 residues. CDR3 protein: CASSQGVGEVSGYTF. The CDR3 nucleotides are TGTGCCAGCAGCCAAGGGGTTGGGGAGGTGTCCGGCTACACCTTC.

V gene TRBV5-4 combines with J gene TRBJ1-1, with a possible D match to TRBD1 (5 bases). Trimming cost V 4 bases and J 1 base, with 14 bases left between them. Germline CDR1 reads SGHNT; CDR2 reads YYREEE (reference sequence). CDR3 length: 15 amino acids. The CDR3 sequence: CASSLRTYTNTEAFF. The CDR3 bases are TGTGCCAGCAGCCTAAGGACATATACGAACACTGAAGCTTTCTTT.

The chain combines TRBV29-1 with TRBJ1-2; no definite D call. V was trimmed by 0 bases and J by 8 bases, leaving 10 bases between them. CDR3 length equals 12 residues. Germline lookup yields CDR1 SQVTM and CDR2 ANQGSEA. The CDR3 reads CSVEDTPFGYTF. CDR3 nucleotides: TGCAGCGTTGAAGATACACCGTTCGGCTACACCTTC.

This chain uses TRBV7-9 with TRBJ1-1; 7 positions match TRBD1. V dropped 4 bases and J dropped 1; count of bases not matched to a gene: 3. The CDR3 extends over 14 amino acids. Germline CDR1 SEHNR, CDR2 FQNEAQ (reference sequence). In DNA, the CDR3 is TGTGCCAGCAGCTCGGACAGGAGGAACACTGAAGCTTTCTTT. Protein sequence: CASSSDRRNTEAFF. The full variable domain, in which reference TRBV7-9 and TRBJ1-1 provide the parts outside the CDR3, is DTGVSQNPRHKITKRGQNVTFRCDPISEHNRLYWYRQTLGQGPEFLTYFQNEAQLEKSRLLSDRFSAERPKGSFSTLEIQRTEQGDSAMYLCASSSDRRNTEAFFGQGTRLTVV.

For the CDR3, the DNA is TGCAGTGCTAACCTAGCGGGAGGGCCTCGGGAGCAGTACTTC. It codes for CSANLAGGPREQYF. The chain links TRBV20-1 to TRBJ2-7, with 12 bases identical to TRBD2. From germline, CDR1 is DFQATT and CDR2 SNEGSKA (reference sequence). With 4 bases clipped from V and 7 bases from J, the junction kept 8 bases outside the gene matches. The CDR3 is 14 residues long.

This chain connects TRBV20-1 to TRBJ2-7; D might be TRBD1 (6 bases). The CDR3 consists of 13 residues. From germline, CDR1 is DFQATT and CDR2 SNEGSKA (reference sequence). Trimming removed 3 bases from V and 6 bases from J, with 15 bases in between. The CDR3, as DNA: TGCAGTGCTAGCCGCCAGGGGCGCAGCGAGCAGTACTTC. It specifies CSASRQGRSEQYF.